This T cell receptor (beta chain) was sequenced during a study of cytomegalovirus exposure and HLA in healthy donors. The CDR3 runs to 16 residues. Germline CDR1 MGHRA, CDR2 YSYEKL. V was trimmed by 1 base and J by 2 bases, leaving 12 bases between them. PCR employed 60 Vbeta and 13 Jbeta primers. TCRdb keeps only in-frame clones here, not all; method: immunoSEQ multiplex PCR. The sample includes 130,000 or so clones, about 8.5% of them seen just once. At the time of sampling, donors were nominally healthy, though unrecorded immune exposures were likely. This receptor was identified in a man aged 35 to 55 in good health and CMV-seronegative. The chain recombines TRBV4-1 with TRBJ2-1; no clear D gene. Material for sequencing was PBMCs. The chain's CDR3 is CASSQVRSDPYNEQFF. CDR3 DNA sequence: TGCGCCAGCAGCCAAGTGAGGAGTGACCCCTACAATGAGCAGTTCTTC.